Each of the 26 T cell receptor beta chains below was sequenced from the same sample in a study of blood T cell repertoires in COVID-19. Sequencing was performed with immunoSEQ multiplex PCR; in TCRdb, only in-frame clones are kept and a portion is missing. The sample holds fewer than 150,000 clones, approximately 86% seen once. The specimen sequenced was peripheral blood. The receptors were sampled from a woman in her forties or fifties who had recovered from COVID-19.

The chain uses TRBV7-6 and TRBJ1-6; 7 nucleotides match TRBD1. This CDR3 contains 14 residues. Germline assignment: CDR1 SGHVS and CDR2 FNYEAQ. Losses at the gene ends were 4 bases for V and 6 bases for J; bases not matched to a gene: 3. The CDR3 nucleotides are TGTGCCAGCAGCTCGAGACAGGGTAATTCACCCCTCCACTTT. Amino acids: CASSSRQGNSPLHF.

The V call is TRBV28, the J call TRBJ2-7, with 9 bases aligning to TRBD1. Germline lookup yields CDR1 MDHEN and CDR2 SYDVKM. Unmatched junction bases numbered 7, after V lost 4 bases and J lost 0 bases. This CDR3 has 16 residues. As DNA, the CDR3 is TGTGCCAGCAGTTCCCTCGGACAGGGGAGCTCCTACGAGCAGTACTTC. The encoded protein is CASSSLGQGSSYEQYF. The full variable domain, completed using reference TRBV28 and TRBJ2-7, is DVKVTQSSRYLVKRTGEKVFLECVQDMDHENMFWYRQDPGLGLRLIYFSYDVKMKEKGDIPEGYSVSREKKERFSLILESASTNQTSMYLCASSSLGQGSSYEQYFGPGTRLTVT.

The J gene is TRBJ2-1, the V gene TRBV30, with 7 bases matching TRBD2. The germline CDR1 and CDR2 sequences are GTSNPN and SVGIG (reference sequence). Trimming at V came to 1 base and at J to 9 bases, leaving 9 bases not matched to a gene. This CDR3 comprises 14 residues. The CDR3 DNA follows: TGTGCCTGGAGTGAGCAGGGACTACCCAGTGAGCAGTTCTTC. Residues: CAWSEQGLPSEQFF.

The CDR3 DNA is TGTGCCAGCAGCCAAGTACTGGGAGTGGGTGGCTACACCTTC. Protein sequence: CASSQVLGVGGYTF. This chain links TRBV3-1 (or the pseudogene TRBV3-2) with TRBJ1-2; D not resolved. Germline V lookup: CDR1 LGHDT, CDR2 YNNKEL (reference sequence). The V end lost 1 base, the J end lost 7 bases, and 13 bases lay between the germline ends. This CDR3 has 14 residues.

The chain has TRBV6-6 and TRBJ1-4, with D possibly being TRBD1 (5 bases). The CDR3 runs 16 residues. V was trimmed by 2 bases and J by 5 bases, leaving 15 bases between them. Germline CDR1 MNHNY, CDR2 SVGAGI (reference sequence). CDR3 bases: TGTGCCAGCAGTTACCCTTGGGGGGGGGTAAATGAAAAACTGTTTTTT. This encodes CASSYPWGGVNEKLFF.

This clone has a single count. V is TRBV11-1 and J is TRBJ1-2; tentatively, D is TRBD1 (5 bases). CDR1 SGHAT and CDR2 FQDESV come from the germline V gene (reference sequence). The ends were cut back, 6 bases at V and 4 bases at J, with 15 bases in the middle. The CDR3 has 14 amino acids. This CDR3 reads CASRPKDTLYGYTF. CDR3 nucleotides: TGTGCCAGCAGACCAAAGGACACCCTCTATGGCTACACCTTC.

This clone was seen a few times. DNA of the CDR3: TGCGCCAGCAAAAGGACAGGGAACACCGGGGAGCTGTTTTTT. Translating gives CASKRTGNTGELFF. The chain links TRBV5-1 to TRBJ2-2; 7 bases are shared with TRBD1. Trimming cost V 6 bases and J 1 base; bases outside gene matches: 3. The CDR3 consists of 14 residues. Looked up from germline, CDR1 is SGHRS and CDR2 is YFSETQ. Filled out from reference TRBV5-1 and TRBJ2-2, the complete variable domain reads KAGVTQTPRYLIKTRGQQVTLSCSPISGHRSVSWYQQTPGQGLQFLFEYFSETQRNKGNFPGRFSGRQFSNSRSEMNVSTLELGDSALYLCASKRTGNTGELFFGEGSRLTVL.

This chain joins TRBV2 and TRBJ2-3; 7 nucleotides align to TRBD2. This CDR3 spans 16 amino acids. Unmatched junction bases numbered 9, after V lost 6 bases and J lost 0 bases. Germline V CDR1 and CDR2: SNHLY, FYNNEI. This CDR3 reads CASRETAGRSTDTQYF. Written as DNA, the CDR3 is TGTGCCAGCAGAGAAACAGCCGGGAGGAGCACAGATACGCAGTATTTT.

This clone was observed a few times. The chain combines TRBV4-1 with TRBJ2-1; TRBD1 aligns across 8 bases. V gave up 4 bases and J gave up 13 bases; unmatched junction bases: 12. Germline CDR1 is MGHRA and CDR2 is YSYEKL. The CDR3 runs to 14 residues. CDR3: CASSLRDRPNLQFF. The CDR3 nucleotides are TGCGCCAGCAGCCTCCGGGACAGGCCGAATCTTCAGTTCTTC.

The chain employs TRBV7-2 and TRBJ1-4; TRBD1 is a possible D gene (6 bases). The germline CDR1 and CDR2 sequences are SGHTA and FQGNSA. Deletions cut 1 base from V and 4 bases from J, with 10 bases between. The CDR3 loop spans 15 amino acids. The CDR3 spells CASSLGTVINEKLFF. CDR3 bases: TGTGCCAGCAGCTTAGGGACAGTAATTAATGAAAAACTGTTTTTT.

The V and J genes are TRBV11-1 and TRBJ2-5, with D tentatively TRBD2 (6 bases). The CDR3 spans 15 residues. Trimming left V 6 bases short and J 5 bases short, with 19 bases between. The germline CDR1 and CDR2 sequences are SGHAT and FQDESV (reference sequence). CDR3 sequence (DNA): TGTGCCAGCAGTCCGGGGACCCCCGGAGGGGAGACCCAGTACTTC. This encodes CASSPGTPGGETQYF.

CDR3 nucleotide sequence: TGTGCCAGCAGCTTATATAGACGACTCAGTAATCAAGAGACCCAGTACTTC. Its protein is CASSLYRRLSNQETQYF. The J gene is TRBJ2-5, the V gene TRBV11-3; no reliable D call. Germline loops: CDR1 SGHNT, CDR2 YENEEA. The length of the CDR3 is 17 residues. Trimming removed 2 bases from V and 2 bases from J, with 18 bases in between.

In DNA form, the CDR3 reads TGTGCCAGCAGCCTTTGGACTAGCGGGAGAAATGAGCAGTTCTTC. Encoded protein: CASSLWTSGRNEQFF. V gene TRBV14 combines with J gene TRBJ2-1; TRBD2 matches 13 bases. The CDR3 sequence is 15 residues long. The V and J ends lost 4 bases and 7 bases, in that order; junction bases with no gene match: 4. CDR1 is SGHDN and CDR2 is FVKESK in the germline V gene.

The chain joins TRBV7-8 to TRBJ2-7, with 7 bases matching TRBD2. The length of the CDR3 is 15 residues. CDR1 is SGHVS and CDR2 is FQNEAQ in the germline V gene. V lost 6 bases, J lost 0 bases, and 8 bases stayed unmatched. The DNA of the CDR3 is TGTGCCAGCAGTTCAACCCGGACTAGCTCCTACGAGCAGTACTTC. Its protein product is CASSSTRTSSYEQYF.

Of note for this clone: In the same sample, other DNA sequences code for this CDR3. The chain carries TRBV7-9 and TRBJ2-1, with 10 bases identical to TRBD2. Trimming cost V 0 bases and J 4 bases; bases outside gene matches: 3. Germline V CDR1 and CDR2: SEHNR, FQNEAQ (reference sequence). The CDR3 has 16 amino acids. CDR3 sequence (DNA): TGTGCCAGCAGCTTAGCCCTAGCGGGAGCTTACAATGAGCAGTTCTTC. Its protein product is CASSLALAGAYNEQFF.

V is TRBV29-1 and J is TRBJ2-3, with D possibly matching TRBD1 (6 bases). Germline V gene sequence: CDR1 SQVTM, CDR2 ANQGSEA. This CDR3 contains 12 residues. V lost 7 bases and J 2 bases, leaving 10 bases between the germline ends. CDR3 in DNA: TGCAGCGGAGGACAGACCACAGATACGCAGTATTTT. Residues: CSGGQTTDTQYF.

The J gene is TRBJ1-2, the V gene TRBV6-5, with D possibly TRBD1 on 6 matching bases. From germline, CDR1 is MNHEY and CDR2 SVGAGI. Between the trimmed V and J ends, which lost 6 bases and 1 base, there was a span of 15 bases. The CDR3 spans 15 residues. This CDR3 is CASRQAGAFNYGYTF. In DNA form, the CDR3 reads TGTGCCAGCAGGCAGGCGGGGGCATTTAACTATGGCTACACCTTC.

The CDR3 sequence is CASSFSQGNGYTF. CDR3 bases: TGTGCCAGCAGCTTTAGCCAGGGGAATGGCTACACCTTC. The chain combines TRBV11-2 with TRBJ1-2; weak D call: TRBD1 (6 bases). Germline loops: CDR1 SGHAT, CDR2 FQNNGV. The CDR3 runs 13 residues. V shed 3 bases and J shed 6 bases, with 11 bases lying between them.

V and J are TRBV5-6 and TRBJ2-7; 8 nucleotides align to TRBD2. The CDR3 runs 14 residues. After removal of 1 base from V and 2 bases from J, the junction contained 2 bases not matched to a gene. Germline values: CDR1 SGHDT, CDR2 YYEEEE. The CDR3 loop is CASSLNGRAYEQYF. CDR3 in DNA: TGTGCCAGCAGCTTGAACGGGAGGGCCTACGAGCAGTACTTC. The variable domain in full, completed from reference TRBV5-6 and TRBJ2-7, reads DAGVTQSPTHLIKTRGQQVTLRCSPKSGHDTVSWYQQALGQGPQFIFQYYEEEERQRGNFPDRFSGHQFPNYSSELNVNALLLGDSALYLCASSLNGRAYEQYFGPGTRLTVT.

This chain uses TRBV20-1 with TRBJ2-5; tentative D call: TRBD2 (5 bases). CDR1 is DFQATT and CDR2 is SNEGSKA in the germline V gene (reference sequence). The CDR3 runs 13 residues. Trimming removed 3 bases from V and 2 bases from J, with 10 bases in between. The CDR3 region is CSASFTGQETQYF. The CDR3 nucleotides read TGCAGTGCTAGTTTTACGGGGCAAGAGACCCAGTACTTC.

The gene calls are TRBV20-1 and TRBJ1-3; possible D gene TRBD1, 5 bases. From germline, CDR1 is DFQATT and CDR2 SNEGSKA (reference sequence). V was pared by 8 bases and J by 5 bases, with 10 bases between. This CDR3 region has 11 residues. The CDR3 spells CSSSGRNTIYF. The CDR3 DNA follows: TGCAGTTCATCAGGGAGAAACACCATATATTTT.

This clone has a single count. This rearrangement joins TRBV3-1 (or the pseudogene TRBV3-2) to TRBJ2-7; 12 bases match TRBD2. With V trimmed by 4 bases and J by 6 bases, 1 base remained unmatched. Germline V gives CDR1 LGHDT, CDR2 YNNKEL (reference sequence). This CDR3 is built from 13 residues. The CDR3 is CASSPSGRGEQYF. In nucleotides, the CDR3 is TGTGCCAGCAGCCCTAGCGGGAGGGGCGAGCAGTACTTC.

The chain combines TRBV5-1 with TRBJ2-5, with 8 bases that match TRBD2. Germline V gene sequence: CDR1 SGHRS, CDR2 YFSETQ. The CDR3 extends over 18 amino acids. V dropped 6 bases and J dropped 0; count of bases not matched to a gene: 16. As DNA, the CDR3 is TGCGCCAGCACTCGCTCCCCCGGGGGGGGGTGGAACCAAGAGACCCAGTACTTC. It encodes CASTRSPGGGWNQETQYF.

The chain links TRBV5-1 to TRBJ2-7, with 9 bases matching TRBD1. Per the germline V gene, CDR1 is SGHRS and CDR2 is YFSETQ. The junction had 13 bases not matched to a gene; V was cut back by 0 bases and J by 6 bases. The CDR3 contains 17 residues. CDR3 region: CASSLEGWGTGRSEQYF. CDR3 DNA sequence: TGCGCCAGCAGCTTGGAGGGGTGGGGGACAGGGAGGAGCGAGCAGTACTTC.

The CDR3, as DNA: TGTGCCAGCAGCTTAGGAGGGGGCTCTGGAAACACCATATATTTT. Translating gives CASSLGGGSGNTIYF. This chain connects TRBV11-2 to TRBJ1-3, with D maybe TRBD1 (6 bases). The germline V and J ends were trimmed by 1 base and 0 bases, with 7 bases remaining between them. The CDR3 totals 15 residues. Per germline, CDR1 SGHAT and CDR2 FQNNGV. The full variable domain, with the rest looked up from reference TRBV11-2 and TRBJ1-3, is EAGVAQSPRYKIIEKRQSVAFWCNPISGHATLYWYQQILGQGPKLLIQFQNNGVVDDSQLPKDRFSAERLKGVDSTLKIQPAKLEDSAVYLCASSLGGGSGNTIYFGEGSWLTVV.

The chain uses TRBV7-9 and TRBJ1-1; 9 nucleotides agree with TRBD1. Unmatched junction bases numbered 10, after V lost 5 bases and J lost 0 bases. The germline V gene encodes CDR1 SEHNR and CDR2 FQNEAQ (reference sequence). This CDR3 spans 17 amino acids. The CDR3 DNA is TGTGCCAGCAGCCCAGGGACAGGGATGCTCATGAACACTGAAGCTTTCTTT. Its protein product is CASSPGTGMLMNTEAFF. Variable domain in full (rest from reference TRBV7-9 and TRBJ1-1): DTGVSQNPRHKITKRGQNVTFRCDPISEHNRLYWYRQTLGQGPEFLTYFQNEAQLEKSRLLSDRFSAERPKGSFSTLEIQRTEQGDSAMYLCASSPGTGMLMNTEAFFGQGTRLTVV.